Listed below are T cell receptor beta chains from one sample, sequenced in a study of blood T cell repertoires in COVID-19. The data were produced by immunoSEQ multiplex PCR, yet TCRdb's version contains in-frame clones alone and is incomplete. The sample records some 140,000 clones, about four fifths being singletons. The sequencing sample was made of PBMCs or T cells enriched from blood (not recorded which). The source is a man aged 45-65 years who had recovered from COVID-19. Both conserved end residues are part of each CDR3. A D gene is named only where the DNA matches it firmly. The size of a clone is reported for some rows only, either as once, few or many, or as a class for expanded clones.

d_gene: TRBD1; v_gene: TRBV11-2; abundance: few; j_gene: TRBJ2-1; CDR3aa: CASSLDPSGGQFF; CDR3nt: TGTGCCAGCAGCTTAGATCCGTCAGGGGGGCAGTTCTTC
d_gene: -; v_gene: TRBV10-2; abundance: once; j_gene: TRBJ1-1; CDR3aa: CASSEFTGSTEAFF; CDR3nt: TGCGCCAGCAGCGAGTTTACAGGGAGCACTGAAGCTTTCTTT
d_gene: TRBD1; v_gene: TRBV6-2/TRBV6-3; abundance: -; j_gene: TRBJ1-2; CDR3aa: CASSRPGTVFGYTF; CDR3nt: TGTGCCAGCAGTAGACCCGGGACAGTATTTGGCTACACCTTC
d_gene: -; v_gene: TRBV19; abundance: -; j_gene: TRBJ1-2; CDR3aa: CASSIQGRRGYTF; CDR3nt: TGTGCCAGTAGTATTCAGGGGAGAAGGGGCTACACCTTC
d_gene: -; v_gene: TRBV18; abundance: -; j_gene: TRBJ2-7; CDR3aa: CASSPDSIYEQYF; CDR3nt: TGTGCCAGCTCACCGGACAGTATCTACGAGCAGTACTTC
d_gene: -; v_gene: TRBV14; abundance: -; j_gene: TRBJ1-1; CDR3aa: CASSQDRAGRAFF; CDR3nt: TGTGCCAGCAGCCAAGATAGGGCAGGGAGGGCTTTCTTT
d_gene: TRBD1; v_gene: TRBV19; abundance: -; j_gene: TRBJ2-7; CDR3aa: CASKRQGAYEQYF; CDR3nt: TGTGCCAGTAAAAGACAGGGAGCCTACGAGCAGTACTTC
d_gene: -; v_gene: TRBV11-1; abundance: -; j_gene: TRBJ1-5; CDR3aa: CASSFAESQPQHF; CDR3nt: TGTGCCAGCAGCTTCGCCGAGAGTCAGCCCCAGCATTTT
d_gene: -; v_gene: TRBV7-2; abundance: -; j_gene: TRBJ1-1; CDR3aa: CASSSLTGMNTEAFF; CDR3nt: TGTGCCAGCAGCTCCCTGACAGGCATGAACACTGAAGCTTTCTTT
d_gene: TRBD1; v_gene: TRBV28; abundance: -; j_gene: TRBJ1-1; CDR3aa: CASRGTVNTEAFF; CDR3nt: TGTGCCAGCCGCGGGACAGTGAACACTGAAGCTTTCTTT
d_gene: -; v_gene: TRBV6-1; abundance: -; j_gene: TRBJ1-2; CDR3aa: CASSEAAQWTAYGYTF; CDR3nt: TGTGCCAGCAGTGAAGCAGCGCAATGGACAGCCTATGGCTACACCTTC
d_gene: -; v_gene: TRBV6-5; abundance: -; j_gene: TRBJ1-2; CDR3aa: CASSYSARHLNYGYTF; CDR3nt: TGTGCCAGCAGTTACTCGGCCAGGCACCTTAACTATGGCTACACCTTC
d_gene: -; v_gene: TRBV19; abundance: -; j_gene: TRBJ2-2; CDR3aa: CASSTYQGRSNTGELFF; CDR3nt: TGTGCCAGTAGTACCTATCAGGGTAGAAGTAACACCGGGGAGCTGTTTTTT
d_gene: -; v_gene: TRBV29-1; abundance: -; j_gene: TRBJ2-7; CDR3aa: CSVWGGRGLSEEQYF; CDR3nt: TGCAGCGTCTGGGGGGGCAGGGGACTTAGCGAGGAGCAGTACTTC
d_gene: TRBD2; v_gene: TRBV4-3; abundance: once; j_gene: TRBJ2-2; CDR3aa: CASSQEVAGGPGELFF; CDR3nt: TGCGCCAGCAGCCAAGAAGTAGCGGGGGGTCCGGGGGAGCTGTTTTTT
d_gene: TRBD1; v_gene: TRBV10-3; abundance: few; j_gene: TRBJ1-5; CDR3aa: CAISRQGDQPQHF; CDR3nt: TGTGCCATCAGCCGACAGGGCGACCAGCCCCAGCATTTT
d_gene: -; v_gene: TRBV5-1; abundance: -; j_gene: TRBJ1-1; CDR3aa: CASSPAMGSLNTEAFF; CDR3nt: TGCGCCAGCAGCCCGGCGATGGGCAGTTTGAACACTGAAGCTTTCTTT
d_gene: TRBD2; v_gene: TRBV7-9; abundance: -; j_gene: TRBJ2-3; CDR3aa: CASSPSGGFTDTQYF; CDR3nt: TGTGCCAGCTCCCCTAGCGGGGGGTTCACAGATACGCAGTATTTT
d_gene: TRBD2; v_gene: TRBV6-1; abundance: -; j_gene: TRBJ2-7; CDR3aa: CASSETSGIIYEQYF; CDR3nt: TGTGCCAGCAGTGAAACTAGCGGGATAATCTACGAGCAGTACTTC
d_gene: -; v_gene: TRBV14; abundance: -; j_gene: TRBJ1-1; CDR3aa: CASSQSLYTEAFF; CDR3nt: TGTGCCAGCAGCCAAAGCTTGTACACTGAAGCTTTCTTT
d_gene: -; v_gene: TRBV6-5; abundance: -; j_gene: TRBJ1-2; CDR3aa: CASSYRQGGYTF; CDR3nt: TGTGCCAGCAGTTACCGCCAGGGGGGCTACACCTTC
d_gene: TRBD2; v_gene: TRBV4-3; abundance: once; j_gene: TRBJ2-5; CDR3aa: CASSLAGTSGGTQYF; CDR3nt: TGCGCCAGCAGCCTCGCCGGGACTAGCGGGGGGACCCAGTACTTC
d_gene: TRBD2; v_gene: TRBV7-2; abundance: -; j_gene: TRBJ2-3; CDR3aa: CASSPVGGGPDTQYF; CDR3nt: TGTGCCAGCAGCCCGGTCGGGGGGGGCCCAGATACGCAGTATTTT
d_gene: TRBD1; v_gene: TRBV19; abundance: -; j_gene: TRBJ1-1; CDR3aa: CASSIDRGRGRFNTEAFF; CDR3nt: TGTGCCAGTAGTATAGATCGGGGCAGGGGGCGTTTCAACACTGAAGCTTTCTTT
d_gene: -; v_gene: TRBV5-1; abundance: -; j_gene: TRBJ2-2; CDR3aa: CASSLDGAGELFF; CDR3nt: TGCGCCAGCAGCTTGGACGGGGCCGGGGAGCTGTTTTTT
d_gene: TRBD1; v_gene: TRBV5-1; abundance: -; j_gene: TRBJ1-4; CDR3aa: CASSVGGSNEKLFF; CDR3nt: TGCGCCAGCAGCGTAGGGGGCTCTAATGAAAAACTGTTTTTT
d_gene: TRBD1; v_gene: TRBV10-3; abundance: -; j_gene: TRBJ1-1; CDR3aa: CAISVSGQGVDEAFF; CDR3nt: TGTGCCATCAGTGTCTCGGGGCAGGGGGTCGACGAAGCTTTCTTT
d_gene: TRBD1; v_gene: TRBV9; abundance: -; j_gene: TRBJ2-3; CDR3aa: CASSASTGSDTQYF; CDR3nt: TGTGCCAGCAGCGCCTCGACAGGGTCAGATACGCAGTATTTT